This T cell receptor beta chain is from a study of blood T cell repertoires in COVID-19 (dated by TCRdb to the early 2020s). For the study in its entirety: Collaborator samples came from the United States, Italy and Spain and covered acute and convalescent phases of COVID-19. The sample metadata nearly always contained a de-identified subject ID, COVID-19 status, age in years and sex. Where available, HLA class I and class II types were taken from metadata supplied by the sample provider and were not determined by assay-based typing. The dataset comprised deeply sampled blood TCRbeta repertoires from subjects exposed to, actively infected with, or recovered from COVID-19. The material from the prospective study consisted of cDNA or gDNA derived from T cells, B-cell-depleted T cells, or PBMCs. The repertoires were made available in a free public database intended to serve as a resource for research on the immune response to SARS-CoV-2. The samples were drawn from the first 160 participants of the ongoing ImmuneRACE study and from 1,254 subjects provided by 6 global collaborators. Points the paper makes about the study in general: How much clinical and demographic metadata was included differed by source and by participant, and the metadata was provided uncurated.

CDR1 and CDR2, looked up from the germline V gene, are SGHRS and YFSETQ. The cysteine opens and the phenylalanine closes a CDR3 of 14 amino acids. Kept here is only the CDR3 DNA, which spans 42 bases and is read in frame from base 1. Germline trimming: 4 bases from V, 8 bases from J; junction bases outside gene matches: 6. As to this clone: The target of this receptor is not known. There are no base qualities to consult, and no much larger clone falls within one base.

TCRbeta CDR3 regions were amplified from genomic DNA using the immunoSEQ Assay, a bias-controlled multiplex PCR. On the study's bioinformatics: Nucleated cell counts per sample were estimated from amplification of reference gene primers within the assay. Sequence reads were collapsed and filtered to measure the absolute abundance of every unique TCRbeta CDR3 rearrangement. For each sample, productive Simpson clonality was calculated as the square root of Simpson's diversity index over productive rearrangements. In its TCRdb copy, this immuneACCESS table keeps in-frame sequences only and misses some clones. Where compared with another copy, unresolved V genes explain less than half of these, and the others have no known cause. V and J calls and clone size are as listed in that table; D and trimming were resolved from the DNA. This sample has tens of thousands of clones in its table, and almost 90% of those were observed once. Jointly, the top ten make up more than 4.5% of the sample.

Whole blood was collected in K2EDTA tubes by collaborating institutions according to the institutions' own protocols. For TCRbeta analysis, collaborators shipped samples in one of three forms: frozen whole blood, isolated PBMCs, or DNA extracted from either of those sample types. The origin of this receptor is a man aged 50 to 60 with acute or convalescent COVID-19. The sample taken for sequencing was peripheral blood. The chain is assembled from TRBV5-1 and TRBJ1-4; 9 central nucleotides agree with TRBD1. The CDR3 protein is CASSTDRGGEKLFF. The DNA sequence is as follows: TGCGCCAGCAGCACGGACAGGGGAGGGGAAAAACTGTTTTTT.